Below, 8 T cell receptor beta chains from the same sample are listed, as sequenced in a study of identical twins. Each CDR3 protein gets one entry after TCRdb re-called the 5' RACE reads with MiXCR. The table lists fewer than 550,000 distinct CDR3 sequences, 13% to 15% of them singletons. The same data also contributed to another study, on yellow fever vaccine responses in identical twins.

Sequencing input: CD4+ T cells sorted from blood. Source of these receptors: a woman under 30 in good health.

There are a few counts of this clonotype. V is TRBV5-1 and J is TRBJ1-6; D unclear. From germline, CDR1 is SGHRS and CDR2 YFSETQ. V lost 4 bases and J 3 bases, leaving 8 bases between the germline ends. The CDR3 spans 14 residues. The chain's CDR3 is CASSLALYNSPLHF. The DNA of the CDR3 is TGCGCCAGCAGCCTCGCGCTCTATAATTCACCCCTCCACTTT.

This clonotype turned up a few times. This chain joins TRBV6-1 and TRBJ1-5; no clear D. Germline CDR1 reads MNHNS; CDR2 reads SASEGT. V lost 10 bases, J lost 1 base, and 20 bases lay in between. This CDR3 contains 16 residues. CDR3 nucleotide sequence: TGTGCCACGGAGGGAGGTTTCCAGGAGAGCAATCAGCCCCAGCATTTT. Amino acid sequence: CATEGGFQESNQPQHF.

This chain uses TRBV7-9 with TRBJ1-4; the D is unclear. V lost 3 bases and J 4 bases, leaving 9 bases between the germline ends. The CDR3 sequence is 14 residues long. CDR1 and CDR2 from the germline V gene are SEHNR and FQNEAQ (reference sequence). CDR3 DNA: TGTGCCAGCAGCTTCCGGGAGATTAATGAAAAACTGTTTTTT. Its protein is CASSFREINEKLFF.

The rearrangement uses TRBV29-1 and TRBJ2-2; the match to TRBD1 covers 8 bases. The trim removed 1 base at V and 1 base at J, leaving 2 bases unmatched. The CDR3 extends over 15 amino acids. Germline V gene lookup returns CDR1 SQVTM and CDR2 ANQGSEA. In nucleotides, the CDR3 is TGCAGCGTTGAAGCCAGGGGGCTGAACACCGGGGAGCTGTTTTTT. This sequence encodes CSVEARGLNTGELFF.

This clonotype has just a few counts. The chain recombines TRBV3-1 with TRBJ1-1; D not resolved. The CDR3 is made up of 16 amino acids. Germline V gene sequence: CDR1 LGHDT, CDR2 YNNKEL (reference sequence). With 0 bases removed from V and 3 bases from J, the gap between germline ends came to 14 bases. Here the CDR3 DNA reads TGTGCCAGCAGCCAAGAGGGCCGGTGGTCATACACTGAAGCTTTCTTT. It encodes CASSQEGRWSYTEAFF. The whole variable domain, remainder taken from reference TRBV3-1 and TRBJ1-1, is DTAVSQTPKYLVTQMGNDKSIKCEQNLGHDTMYWYKQDSKKFLKIMFSYNNKELIINETVPNRFSPKSPDKAHLNLHINSLELGDSAVYFCASSQEGRWSYTEAFFGQGTRLTVV.

This clonotype was observed at least ten times. The chain uses TRBV4-2 and TRBJ1-6; 10 bases fit TRBD1. CDR1 is LGHNA, CDR2 YNFKEQ, per germline. The CDR3 contains 19 residues. Trimming at V came to 0 bases and at J to 0 bases, leaving 5 bases not matched to a gene. The chain's CDR3 is CASSQESWTGGSYNSPLHF. CDR3 in DNA: TGTGCCAGCAGCCAAGAGAGCTGGACAGGGGGCTCCTATAATTCACCCCTCCACTTT.

This clonotype occurred a few times. This chain connects TRBV3-1 to TRBJ2-1; 11 bases map to TRBD2. From germline, CDR1 is LGHDT and CDR2 YNNKEL (reference sequence). The CDR3 spans 15 residues. The V segment lost 6 bases and the J segment 5 bases; nucleotides outside the gene matches: 6. The CDR3 loop reads CASSLTSGVNNEQFF. The CDR3 DNA follows: TGTGCCAGCAGTCTGACTAGCGGGGTAAACAATGAGCAGTTCTTC.

The chain carries TRBV5-1 and TRBJ2-2; 8 bases line up with TRBD1. V was clipped by 7 bases and J by 5 bases; unmatched bases: 10. This CDR3 has 15 amino acids. Germline CDR1 SGHRS, CDR2 YFSETQ. The CDR3 DNA sequence: TGCGCCAGCGGCCAAGACAGGGGCGGGACCGGGGAGCTGTTTTTT. As protein: CASGQDRGGTGELFF.